Below are 21 T cell receptor beta chains sequenced from a single sample in a study of T cell responses to AZD1222 COVID-19 vaccine. Using immunoSEQ multiplex PCR, the repertoire was profiled, and TCRdb retains in-frame clones only, with some absent. The sample consists of roughly 200,000 clones, approximately 90% of them appearing once. The sequencing used peripheral blood, collected 28 days after the second AZD1222 dose. These receptors were obtained from an adult who received the AZD1222 COVID-19 vaccine.

This sequence joins TRBV12-3 or TRBV12-4 and TRBJ2-7; TRBD1 is a possible D gene (6 bases). This CDR3 comprises 13 residues. Trimming removed 8 bases from V and 5 bases from J, with 16 bases in between. This CDR3 is CASRLDSSNEQYF. The CDR3, as DNA: TGTGCCAGCCGCTTGGACAGTTCTAACGAGCAGTACTTC.

The chain links TRBV21-1 to TRBJ2-1; TRBD2, the table's D call, was not compared with the DNA. TRBV21-1 constitutes a pseudogene. This CDR3 has 16 residues. In nucleotides, the CDR3 is TGTGCCAGCAGCAAGGCCCCCGCGGGCCCCCACAATGAGCAGTTCTTC. This codes for CASSKAPAGPHNEQFF.

The chain joins TRBV3-1 (or the pseudogene TRBV3-2) to TRBJ2-2; 10 positions agree with TRBD2. The CDR3 sequence is 16 residues long. CDR1 is LGHDT and CDR2 is YNNKEL in the germline V gene (reference sequence). The ends lost 3 bases at V and 2 bases at J; junction bases unmatched: 3. CDR3 bases: TGTGCCAGCAGCCAGGGGACTAGCGAAAACACCGGGGAGCTGTTTTTT. Protein product: CASSQGTSENTGELFF.

The chain employs TRBV3-1 (or the pseudogene TRBV3-2) and TRBJ2-3, with D unresolved. The V end lost 5 bases, the J end lost 0 bases, and 9 bases lay between the germline ends. This CDR3 has 14 residues. The V gene's germline CDR1 is LGHDT and CDR2 YNNKEL (reference sequence). The CDR3 loop reads CASSIVGSTDTQYF. CDR3 in DNA: TGTGCCAGCAGCATAGTGGGAAGCACAGATACGCAGTATTTT.

V usage is TRBV18 and J usage is TRBJ2-7, with TRBD1 matching over 8 bases. Looked up from germline, CDR1 is KGHSH and CDR2 is LQKENI. V lost 3 bases, J lost 4 bases, and 5 bases stayed unmatched. The CDR3 loop spans 14 amino acids. In DNA, the CDR3 is TGTGCCAGCTCACCTGGCAGGGGGCCTTACGAGCAGTACTTC. Its translation: CASSPGRGPYEQYF. The full variable domain, in which reference TRBV18 and TRBJ2-7 provide the parts outside the CDR3, is NAGVMQNPRHLVRRRGQEARLRCSPMKGHSHVYWYRQLPEEGLKFMVYLQKENIIDESGMPKERFSAEFPKEGPSILRIQQVVRGDSAAYFCASSPGRGPYEQYFGPGTRLTVT.

The chain combines TRBV4-1 with TRBJ1-1, with a possible D match to TRBD1 (5 bases). With 4 bases removed from V and 1 base from J, the gap between germline ends came to 16 bases. There are 16 residues in the CDR3. Germline assignment: CDR1 MGHRA and CDR2 YSYEKL. DNA of the CDR3: TGCGCCAGCAGCCTAGAACCGGGACTCAAGAACACTGAAGCTTTCTTT. Its translation is CASSLEPGLKNTEAFF.

This chain joins TRBV7-8 and TRBJ2-5; 7 bases line up with TRBD1. This CDR3 is 15 amino acids long. Losses at the gene ends were 7 bases for V and 3 bases for J; bases not matched to a gene: 11. The germline V gene encodes CDR1 SGHVS and CDR2 FQNEAQ. CDR3 sequence: CASTWDRRQEETQYF. In DNA form, the CDR3 reads TGTGCCAGCACCTGGGACAGACGACAGGAAGAGACCCAGTACTTC. The full variable domain, rest sourced from reference TRBV7-8 and TRBJ2-5, is GAGVSQSPRYKVAKRGQDVALRCDPISGHVSLFWYQQALGQGPEFLTYFQNEAQLDKSGLPSDRFFAERPEGSVSTLKIQRTQQEDSAVYLCASTWDRRQEETQYFGPGTRLLVL.

J is TRBJ1-1 and V is TRBV28; the match to TRBD1 covers 8 bases. CDR3 length equals 14 residues. The ends lost 4 bases at V and 10 bases at J; junction bases unmatched: 11. Germline V CDR1 and CDR2: MDHEN, SYDVKM. CDR3 nucleotides: TGTGCCAGCAGTTCAACAGGGGGAGGATCGCTAGCTTTCTTT. Amino acid sequence: CASSSTGGGSLAFF.

The V call is TRBV19, the J call TRBJ2-2; D is ambiguous. Deletions cut 2 bases from V and 1 base from J, with 11 bases between. Germline V gene sequence: CDR1 LNHDA, CDR2 SQIVND (reference sequence). The CDR3 consists of 16 residues. In DNA form, the CDR3 reads TGTGCCAGTAGTATATATAGTGGGTTGAACACCGGGGAGCTGTTTTTT. Protein product: CASSIYSGLNTGELFF.

The genes are TRBV5-4 and TRBJ2-3; 12 nucleotides line up with TRBD2. This CDR3 comprises 16 residues. Per germline, CDR1 SGHNT and CDR2 YYREEE (reference sequence). V was pared by 4 bases and J by 4 bases, with 7 bases of the junction left unmatched. The DNA of the CDR3 is TGTGCCAGCAGCACACGACTAGCGGGAGCTTCAGATACGCAGTATTTT. Amino acid sequence: CASSTRLAGASDTQYF.

The V call is TRBV18, the J call TRBJ1-1; tentatively, D is TRBD1 (5 bases). The V end lost 3 bases, the J end lost 1 base, and 9 bases lay between the germline ends. This CDR3 spans 14 amino acids. Germline V gene sequence: CDR1 KGHSH, CDR2 LQKENI. The chain's CDR3 is CASSPPTANTEAFF. CDR3 in DNA: TGTGCCAGCTCACCCCCGACAGCGAACACTGAAGCTTTCTTT.

This clone was observed a few times. CDR3 DNA: TGCGCCAGCAGCTTGGAAGGACAGGACAACGAGCAGTACTTC. This translates into CASSLEGQDNEQYF. The rearrangement joins TRBV5-1 to TRBJ2-7; 7 bases agree with TRBD1. CDR1 and CDR2 (germline): SGHRS, YFSETQ. Germline trimming cut 0 bases from V and 5 bases from J; bases unmatched to any gene: 5. This CDR3 has 14 amino acids.

The chain employs TRBV18 and TRBJ2-5, with 9 bases that match TRBD1. After removal of 3 bases from V and 5 bases from J, the junction contained 4 bases not matched to a gene. This CDR3 contains 14 residues. The germline V gene has CDR1 KGHSH and CDR2 LQKENI. The DNA for the CDR3 is TGTGCCAGCTCACCGGGGACAGGGTTCGAGACCCAGTACTTC. Its translation is CASSPGTGFETQYF.

The rearrangement links TRBV3-1 (or the pseudogene TRBV3-2) to TRBJ1-3; D remains unclear. This CDR3 has 14 residues. Germline V gene lookup returns CDR1 LGHDT and CDR2 YNNKEL (reference sequence). Between the trimmed V and J ends, which lost 4 bases and 4 bases, there was a span of 11 bases. The CDR3 loop reads CASSLSGRGNTIYF. CDR3 DNA sequence: TGTGCCAGCAGCCTTTCCGGTCGCGGAAACACCATATATTTT.

The rearrangement joins TRBV7-2 to TRBJ2-7; tentatively, D is TRBD2 (6 bases). This CDR3 comprises 14 residues. V lost 5 bases and J lost 4, with 15 bases in between. CDR1 and CDR2 (germline): SGHTA, FQGNSA. Written as DNA, the CDR3 is TGTGCCAGCAGCCTCCGACTAGTAGGGTACGAGCAGTACTTC. Translating gives CASSLRLVGYEQYF.

The chain couples TRBV4-1 to TRBJ2-7; 9 bases agree with TRBD1. The CDR3 consists of 16 residues. From germline, CDR1 is MGHRA and CDR2 YSYEKL. V lost 0 bases, J lost 2 bases, and 5 bases stayed unmatched. This CDR3 is CASSQDGTGLTYEQYF. The CDR3, as DNA: TGCGCCAGCAGCCAAGACGGGACAGGGCTAACCTACGAGCAGTACTTC.

This clone was observed a few times. The chain couples TRBV4-1 to TRBJ2-7; TRBD2 aligns across 13 bases. The CDR3 sequence is 17 residues long. V shed 5 bases and J 8 bases; nucleotides not matched to a gene: 15. CDR1 and CDR2 from the germline V gene are MGHRA and YSYEKL. The chain's CDR3 is CASSAHPRTSGGPQQYF. CDR3 DNA: TGCGCCAGCAGCGCACACCCCCGGACTAGCGGGGGCCCCCAGCAGTACTTC.

This rearrangement joins TRBV9 to TRBJ1-2, with 11 bases identical to TRBD1. Germline V lookup: CDR1 SGDLS, CDR2 YYNGEE. CDR3 length: 16 residues. V shed 3 bases and J 8 bases; nucleotides not matched to a gene: 12. In DNA, the CDR3 is TGTGCCAGCAGCGCGGTAGGACAGGGGGCGATGCGGGGCTACACCTTC. Its translation is CASSAVGQGAMRGYTF.

The V and J genes are TRBV2 and TRBJ1-3; a weak D match, TRBD1 (5 bases). Trimming shortened V by 2 bases and J by 6 bases, and 11 bases separated the two germline ends. This CDR3 is built from 14 residues. Germline V lookup: CDR1 SNHLY, CDR2 FYNNEI. The CDR3 spells CASSERQGVNTIYF. For the CDR3, the DNA is TGTGCCAGCAGTGAAAGGCAGGGTGTAAACACCATATATTTT.

The rearrangement links TRBV6-5 to TRBJ1-5; D not certain. CDR1 is MNHEY, CDR2 SVGAGI, per germline. Trimming took off 4 bases at V and 7 bases at J, with 8 bases between the two ends. The CDR3 loop spans 12 amino acids. The CDR3 spells CASSSAIQPQHF. In DNA, the CDR3 is TGTGCCAGCAGTTCGGCAATCCAGCCCCAGCATTTT.

This CDR3 reads CASSGTSGLEQFF. The CDR3 DNA reads TGTGCCAGCAGTGGGACTAGCGGGCTCGAGCAGTTCTTC. The chain uses TRBV2 and TRBJ2-1; 11 bases are shared with TRBD2. The germline V gene has CDR1 SNHLY and CDR2 FYNNEI. The CDR3 loop spans 13 amino acids. V gave up 4 bases and J gave up 10 bases; unmatched junction bases: 3.